This TCR beta chain was retrieved from a study of PD-L1 blockade in urothelial cancer (dated by TCRdb to the late 2010s). As for the study more broadly: Therapy was started in about 2014 for all patients, and atezolizumab 1,200 mg was administered intravenously every 3 weeks. An ECOG performance status of 0 or 1 was recorded for the patients, and 0 to 3 prior chemotherapy regimens had been received by the patients. Pretreatment blood TCR-seq was available for twenty-nine patients, at least one posttreatment blood collection was obtained for 25 or so patients, and tumor TCR-seq was available for 25 or so patients. About 90% of the roughly 29 patients were identified as males with urothelial cancer of bladder origin, and a prior smoking history was reported by 18 of 29 patients. In the same patients, pretreatment tumors underwent whole exome sequencing and RNA sequencing in addition to TCR sequencing. Roughly 9 patients reached durable clinical benefit, while around 19 patients did not. Blood samples were analyzed at 3 weeks after treatment start (second dose) and at 6 weeks after treatment start. An exploratory multi-omic analysis was conducted of the somatic, immune and clinical correlates of response to PD-L1 blockade with atezolizumab in urothelial cancer. Pretreatment tumor samples, along with matched peripheral blood collected serially before and after atezolizumab treatment, underwent TCR sequencing. A median of about 140,000 T cells and 80,000 to 100,000 unique TCRs was obtained from blood samples, and a median clonality of roughly 0.08 was observed. Durable clinical benefit meant progression-free survival longer than 6 months, and TCR features were also tested against progression-free and overall survival. Overall study results and their limits: A pretreatment peripheral blood TCR clonality below the median was linked to improved progression-free and overall survival. Small sample size (n ≈ 30) and many exploratory analyses mean the results are intended to be hypothesis-generating. Patients with durable benefit showed greater expansion of tumor-associated TCR clones in peripheral blood 3 weeks after starting treatment (n of about 21, p = 0.022).

On this clone: Its antigen has not been determined. No much larger clonotype is one base removed from it; base qualities were not supplied.

Synthetic TCR analog templates were spiked into each PCR to estimate absolute template abundance from read counts. The immunoSEQ assay was used to amplify TCRbeta CDR3 regions from genomic DNA with bias-controlled V and J gene primers. Rearranged TCRbeta segments were sequenced at approximately 20X coverage. Regarding the original processing steps: Sequencing errors were corrected by clustering, and CDR3s were annotated against IMGT so that V, D and J genes could be assigned. Out-of-frame and stop-codon sequences were excluded, and only productive TCRbeta rearrangements were used in downstream analyses. To compute clonality, Shannon entropy was normalized by the log of the number of unique productive sequences and then subtracted from one. Clones differing between time points or between blood and tumor were identified by Fisher's exact test with Benjamini-Hochberg correction at adjusted p below 0.01. Held by TCRdb, this immuneACCESS table contains in-frame sequences only and omits some clones. Under half of the omission traces to an unresolved V gene where checked; the cause of the rest is unknown. The V and J calls and clone size come from that table; D and trimming were worked out from the DNA. Within this sample are 90,000 or so clones, with around 90% of them counted one time only. The ten largest clonotypes hold 0.97% of the sample.

The time point label of this sample denotes: pretreatment peripheral blood. The cohort included 29 patients with locally advanced or metastatic urothelial carcinoma who were treated at Memorial Sloan Kettering on a trial protocol. Peripheral blood mononuclear cells were collected pretreatment and during treatment, with between 1 and 8 total time points per patient. The Qiagen DNeasy Blood extraction kit was used to purify genomic DNA from total PBMCs and from tumor samples. PBMCs were collected pretreatment and during treatment, and were isolated and stored as previously described. Inclusive of the bounding cysteine and phenylalanine, the CDR3 is 15 residues long. The entry retains the CDR3 DNA only, 45 bases that are in frame from base 1. The germline V gene encodes CDR1 LNHDA and CDR2 SQIVND (reference sequence). Relative to germline, V is 1 base shorter and J is 4 bases shorter, with 10 bases between their ends.

The sequences come from PBMCs, collected around atezolizumab (anti-PD-L1) treatment. The rearrangement joined TRBV19 to TRBJ2-2, with an unclear D gene assignment. This clonotype was sampled from an elderly woman with urothelial cancer. The base sequence is TGTGCCAGTAGTATAGTCATCAGGCGCACCGGGGAGCTGTTTTTT. Protein translation: CASSIVIRRTGELFF.